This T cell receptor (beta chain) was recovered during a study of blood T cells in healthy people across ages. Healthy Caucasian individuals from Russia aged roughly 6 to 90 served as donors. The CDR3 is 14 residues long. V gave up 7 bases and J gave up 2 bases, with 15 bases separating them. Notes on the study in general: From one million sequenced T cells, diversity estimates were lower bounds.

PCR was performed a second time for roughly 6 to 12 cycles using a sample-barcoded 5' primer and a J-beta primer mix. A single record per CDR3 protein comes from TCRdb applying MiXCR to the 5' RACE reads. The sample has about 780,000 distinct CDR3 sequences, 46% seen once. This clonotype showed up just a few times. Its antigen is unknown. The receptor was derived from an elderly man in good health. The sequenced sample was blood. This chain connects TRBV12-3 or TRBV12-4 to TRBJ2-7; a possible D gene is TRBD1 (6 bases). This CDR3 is CASMEAGATYEQYF. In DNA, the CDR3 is TGTGCCAGCATGGAGGCAGGGGCAACCTACGAGCAGTACTTC.